This T cell receptor (beta chain) was retrieved from a study of T cells in Graves' hyperthyroidism and ophthalmopathy. In the study overall: Before treatment of any kind, peripheral blood was taken at initial diagnosis.

Calling Graves' hyperthyroidism stable meant ophthalmopathy did not progress within 18 months. Amplification of TCR beta CDR3 regions was performed using RNA transcripts as template. The HTBI primer set drove a first-round RT-PCR of the TCR CDR3. One entry per CDR3 protein results from TCRdb running MiXCR on the multiplex PCR reads. The sample yields nearly 750,000 distinct CDR3 sequences, 35% seen once. With 7 bases removed from V and 1 base from J, the gap between germline ends came to 15 bases. CDR1 and CDR2 from the germline V gene are SGHRS and YFSETQ. The CDR3 runs 14 residues. Sequencing input: blood. The chain links TRBV5-1 to TRBJ2-7, with a tentative D call TRBD2 (6 bases). This receptor was identified in a woman aged 40 to 50 with Graves' hyperthyroidism. DNA of the CDR3: TGCGCCAGCGCCCTTAGTAGCGGTTCCTACGAGCAGTACTTC. Translated: CASALSSGSYEQYF.